The 25 T cell receptor beta chains in this list originate from one sample, sequenced in a study of T cell repertoires and HLA-DP antigens (dated by TCRdb to 2017 to 2018). Their specific antigens are unknown. The library was produced with the immunoSEQ multiplex PCR assay. Here the immuneACCESS table is served through TCRdb, limited to in-frame sequences with V and J called. Missing clones are a known gap in these copies; in checked studies unresolved V genes cover under half, and the rest lacks a known reason. The sample table lists roughly 110,000 clones, 80% to 95% of them with a count of one. The top ten clones comprise approximately 0.29% of the sample. Source material: CD4+ T cells from PBMCs. The receptors here all came from a woman between 18 and 29 years old in good health and CMV-seronegative.

J is TRBJ2-6 and V is TRBV7-6; TRBD2 aligns across 7 bases. The trim removed 1 base at V and 0 bases at J, leaving 6 bases unmatched. The germline CDR1 and CDR2 sequences are SGHVS and FNYEAQ. CDR3 length: 18 amino acids. The CDR3 nucleotides read TGTGCCAGCAGCTTAGTCCCTAGCGGCAGCTCTGGGGCCAACGTCCTGACTTTC. Encoded protein: CASSLVPSGSSGANVLTF.

In DNA form, the CDR3 reads TGCGCCAGCAGCCAAGGGTTAAGCACTGAAGCTTTCTTT. This translates into CASSQGLSTEAFF. The chain has TRBV4-1 and TRBJ1-1; no definite D call. Germline V gene sequence: CDR1 MGHRA, CDR2 YSYEKL. This CDR3 has 13 amino acids. V was pared by 1 base and J by 4 bases, with 7 bases between.

The chain recombines TRBV27 with TRBJ1-1; D is uncertain. The length of the CDR3 is 13 residues. V lost 2 bases and J lost 11, with 15 bases in between. The V gene's germline CDR1 is MNHEY and CDR2 SMNVEV (reference sequence). The CDR3, as DNA: TGTGCCAGCAGTTTAAGGCAGACCGCGGAGGCTTTCTTT. Translation: CASSLRQTAEAFF.

This sequence joins TRBV6-1 and TRBJ2-7; a possible D gene is TRBD1 (6 bases). The CDR3 is made up of 14 amino acids. The germline gives CDR1 MNHNS, CDR2 SASEGT. V was clipped by 7 bases and J by 4 bases, with 17 bases between them. The CDR3 DNA reads TGTGCCAGCACCTTTAGGGGGAATACTTACGAGCAGTACTTC. Its protein is CASTFRGNTYEQYF.

This clone was detected only once. V usage is TRBV11-1 and J usage is TRBJ2-6; 10 bases fit TRBD1. The CDR3 covers 17 residues. The germline gives CDR1 SGHAT, CDR2 FQDESV (reference sequence). The ends lost 5 bases at V and 0 bases at J; junction bases unmatched: 4. CDR3 amino acids: CASSRGQGYSGANVLTF. DNA for the CDR3: TGTGCCAGCAGCCGGGGACAGGGGTACTCTGGGGCCAACGTCCTGACTTTC.

The chain employs TRBV7-2 and TRBJ2-7; 8 positions agree with TRBD2. CDR3 length: 17 residues. Germline V CDR1 and CDR2: SGHTA, FQGNSA. J was trimmed by 5 bases and V by 2 bases; bases with no gene match: 14. DNA for the CDR3: TGTGCCAGCAGCTTAAGTGCGGGAGGCCCTTCTCTCCACGAGCAGTACTTC. Translating gives CASSLSAGGPSLHEQYF.

This rearrangement joins TRBV28 to TRBJ2-1; D possibly corresponds to TRBD2 (6 bases). V was shortened by 4 bases and J by 2 bases, with 15 bases between the two germline ends. Germline-derived CDR1 and CDR2 are MDHEN and SYDVKM. CDR3 length: 16 residues. The CDR3 sequence is CASSSLGGAAYNEQFF. The CDR3 DNA sequence: TGTGCCAGCAGTTCGTTGGGGGGAGCGGCCTACAATGAGCAGTTCTTC.

The chain joins TRBV7-3 to TRBJ2-2; D is undetermined. Per the germline V gene, CDR1 is SGHTA and CDR2 is FQGTGA. This CDR3 has 14 amino acids. Between the trimmed V and J ends, which lost 3 bases and 3 bases, there was a span of 8 bases. The CDR3 is CASSLVSDTGELFF. In DNA, the CDR3 is TGTGCCAGCAGCTTGGTCAGTGACACCGGGGAGCTGTTTTTT.

The J gene is TRBJ2-7, the V gene TRBV18; TRBD2 aligns across 8 bases. V was clipped by 6 bases and J by 1 base; unmatched bases: 5. The germline CDR1 and CDR2 sequences are KGHSH and LQKENI. This CDR3 has 14 amino acids. The CDR3 sequence: CASSPGRDSYEQYF. The CDR3 nucleotides read TGTGCCAGCTCCCCCGGGAGGGATTCCTACGAGCAGTACTTC.

The CDR3 loop reads CASSFQGRTEAFF. The CDR3 coding sequence is TGTGCCAGCAGTTTCCAGGGTAGGACTGAAGCTTTCTTT. The chain links TRBV27 to TRBJ1-1; D possibly corresponds to TRBD1 (5 bases). V was clipped by 3 bases and J by 5 bases, with 10 bases between them. The CDR3 loop spans 13 amino acids. The germline V gene encodes CDR1 MNHEY and CDR2 SMNVEV (reference sequence).

This chain connects TRBV2 to TRBJ1-5, with D possibly matching TRBD1 (5 bases). The germline V gene encodes CDR1 SNHLY and CDR2 FYNNEI. V lost 3 bases and J lost 5, with 8 bases in between. The CDR3 totals 13 residues. CDR3 sequence reads: CASSDRGYQPQHF. CDR3 in DNA: TGTGCCAGCAGTGATAGGGGTTATCAGCCCCAGCATTTT.

The chain carries TRBV7-3 and TRBJ2-3, with 10 bases lining up with TRBD2. The CDR3 contains 16 residues. With 5 bases clipped from V and 6 bases from J, the junction kept 11 bases outside the gene matches. Germline lookup yields CDR1 SGHTA and CDR2 FQGTGA. This CDR3 reads CASSPVGTSVLDTQYF. CDR3 in DNA: TGTGCCAGCAGCCCGGTCGGGACTAGCGTTTTGGATACGCAGTATTTT.

The chain recombines TRBV5-1 with TRBJ2-5, with 11 bases identical to TRBD1. The CDR3 is 14 amino acids. The germline CDR1 and CDR2 sequences are SGHRS and YFSETQ. The J segment lost 4 bases and the V segment lost 4 bases, leaving 3 bases of the junction unmatched. CDR3 nucleotide sequence: TGCGCCAGCAGCGGGGGACAGGGGGGAGAGACCCAGTACTTC. This translates into CASSGGQGGETQYF.

CDR3 loop: CASSADPGGASTDTQYF. DNA of the CDR3: TGCGCCAGCAGCGCGGACCCCGGCGGGGCTAGCACAGATACGCAGTATTTT. The V call is TRBV5-1, the J call TRBJ2-3; maybe TRBD2 (6 bases). CDR1 and CDR2 from the germline V gene are SGHRS and YFSETQ. Deletions cut 4 bases from V and 0 bases from J, with 18 bases between. The CDR3 is 17 amino acids.

V and J are TRBV18 and TRBJ1-1; 7 bases align to TRBD1. Germline CDR1 reads KGHSH; CDR2 reads LQKENI. V trimming: 4 bases; J trimming: 0 bases; junction bases outside the gene matches: 5. This CDR3 has 15 amino acids. The CDR3 bases are TGTGCCAGCTCACTTGCCGGGACAGTGAACACTGAAGCTTTCTTT. Amino acid sequence: CASSLAGTVNTEAFF.

The genes are TRBV11-1 and TRBJ2-2; 8 positions match TRBD2. The CDR3 runs to 15 residues. CDR1 is SGHAT and CDR2 is FQDESV in the germline V gene (reference sequence). V lost 2 bases to trimming and J lost 6 bases; unmatched junction nucleotides: 5. The CDR3 sequence: CASSLQRGSAGELFF. CDR3 nucleotide sequence: TGTGCCAGCAGCTTACAGCGGGGGTCGGCCGGGGAGCTGTTTTTT.

The V call is TRBV6-5, the J call TRBJ1-1, with D maybe TRBD1 (6 bases). CDR1 and CDR2 (germline): MNHEY, SVGAGI. This CDR3 spans 13 amino acids. V shed 7 bases and J shed 8 bases, with 17 bases lying between them. CDR3 region: CASNIPGDGEAFF. In DNA form, the CDR3 reads TGTGCCAGCAACATACCAGGGGACGGCGAAGCTTTCTTT.

The table lists this clone with a few counts. This chain connects TRBV9 to TRBJ2-2; D gene unclear. The CDR3 has 14 amino acids. The germline V and J ends were trimmed by 3 bases and 4 bases, with 10 bases remaining between them. In germline, CDR1 is SGDLS, CDR2 YYNGEE. This CDR3 reads CASSAQISTGELFF. The DNA for the CDR3 is TGTGCCAGCAGCGCACAGATAAGCACCGGGGAGCTGTTTTTT.

The chain joins TRBV7-9 to TRBJ1-2, with D possibly matching TRBD1 (5 bases). The germline V gene has CDR1 SEHNR and CDR2 FQNEAQ (reference sequence). This CDR3 region has 15 residues. The V gene lost 4 bases and the J gene lost 4 bases, with 16 bases spanning the gap. CDR3 residues: CASSSSGGDAYGYTF. The DNA for the CDR3 is TGTGCCAGCAGCTCGAGTGGGGGGGATGCCTATGGCTACACCTTC.

The chain employs TRBV9 and TRBJ1-2; 7 nucleotides align to TRBD1. The CDR3 covers 13 residues. Germline assignment: CDR1 SGDLS and CDR2 YYNGEE. V lost 3 bases to trimming and J lost 6 bases; unmatched junction nucleotides: 5. The chain's CDR3 is CASSATGAHGYTF. The DNA of the CDR3 is TGTGCCAGCAGCGCCACAGGGGCGCATGGCTACACCTTC. Using reference TRBV9 and TRBJ1-2 for the parts outside the CDR3, the full variable domain is DSGVTQTPKHLITATGQRVTLRCSPRSGDLSVYWYQQSLDQGLQFLIQYYNGEERAKGNILERFSAQQFPDLHSELNLSSLELGDSALYFCASSATGAHGYTFGSGTRLTVV.

V is TRBV7-9 and J is TRBJ2-2; TRBD2 matches at 11 bases. Per germline, CDR1 SEHNR and CDR2 FQNEAQ (reference sequence). This CDR3 contains 17 residues. The junction had 6 bases not matched to a gene; V was cut back by 5 bases and J by 1 base. The CDR3, as DNA: TGTGCCAGCAGCCCTCGGACTAGCGGGCTGAACACCGGGGAGCTGTTTTTT. This encodes CASSPRTSGLNTGELFF.

This clone was counted once. This chain connects TRBV7-9 to TRBJ2-7; TRBD2 agrees at 8 bases. Germline values: CDR1 SEHNR, CDR2 FQNEAQ (reference sequence). The CDR3 loop spans 13 amino acids. The J segment lost 3 bases and the V segment lost 3 bases, leaving 1 base of the junction unmatched. The CDR3, as DNA: TGTGCCAGCAGCTTCAGCGGGGGCTACGAGCAGTACTTC. Protein: CASSFSGGYEQYF.

This chain links TRBV28 with TRBJ2-7, with a tentative D call TRBD2 (6 bases). The CDR3 spans 13 residues. The germline V and J ends were trimmed by 2 bases and 4 bases, with 9 bases remaining between them. Germline loops: CDR1 MDHEN, CDR2 SYDVKM. In DNA, the CDR3 is TGTGCCAGCAGTTTAGACCGGGGGTACGAGCAGTACGTC. It yields the protein CASSLDRGYEQYV.

This chain connects TRBV11-2 to TRBJ1-2; unclear D gene. CDR3 length: 12 residues. Trimming shortened V by 1 base and J by 7 bases, and 7 bases separated the two germline ends. The germline V gene encodes CDR1 SGHAT and CDR2 FQNNGV. The CDR3 spells CASSLVLSGYTF. In DNA form, the CDR3 reads TGTGCCAGCAGCTTAGTGCTCTCTGGCTACACCTTC.

V is TRBV29-1 and J is TRBJ1-2; a weak D match, TRBD1 (6 bases). The CDR3 sequence is 16 residues long. Trimming removed 7 bases from V and 2 bases from J, with 23 bases in between. The germline V gene encodes CDR1 SQVTM and CDR2 ANQGSEA. In DNA, the CDR3 is TGCAGCGCCATGGGCCCTCAGGGGCAATTCAACTATGGCTACACCTTC. Translated: CSAMGPQGQFNYGYTF.